This section outlines one TCR beta chain sequence together with its context. This sample is drawn from a study of PD-L1 blockade in urothelial cancer. Background on the study: Blood drawn 3 weeks (second dose) and 6 weeks after treatment start was analyzed. A median of roughly 150,000 T cells was found in the blood samples.

With 3 bases clipped from V and 4 bases from J, the junction kept 8 bases outside the gene matches. CDR1 is MNHNS, CDR2 SASEGT, per germline. The CDR3 contains 15 residues. Using immunoSEQ multiplex PCR, the repertoire was profiled, and TCRdb retains in-frame clones only, with some absent. The profile shows roughly 100,000 clones, around 90% of them singletons. Time point noted: pretreatment peripheral blood. V is TRBV6-1 and J is TRBJ2-7; 8 bases are shared with TRBD2. This clonotype was obtained from an elderly woman with urothelial cancer. The material sequenced was PBMCs, taken around atezolizumab (anti-PD-L1) treatment. CDR3 coding DNA: TGTGCCAGCAGTGATGTAGCTAGCGGGCGTTACGAGCAGTACTTC. Its translation: CASSDVASGRYEQYF.